The rows below give T cell receptor beta chains drawn from one sample of a study of T cells after yellow fever vaccination. TCRdb ran MiXCR on the 5' RACE reads and lists one entry per CDR3 protein. Seen here are 95,000 to 150,000 distinct CDR3 sequences, 13% to 15% observed once, and the top ten hold 35% to 45%. This sample comprised CD8+ T cells sorted from PBMCs, obtained 5 days after the yellow fever booster vaccination. All receptors derive from a man aged 18 to 30 who received the YFV17D yellow fever vaccine. Each CDR3 is given with its conserved first and last residue. A D gene is named only where the DNA matches it firmly. Not all rows give a size; the values are once, few, many and, for expanded clones, a class.

d_call clone_size j_call v_call cdr3_nt cdr3_aa
- few TRBJ2-1 TRBV20-1 TGCAGTGCTGACGGTCCGGATGAGCAGTTCTTC CSADGPDEQFF
TRBD2 - TRBJ2-3 TRBV11-2 TGTGCCAGCAGTCCCTGGACTAGCGGCACAGATACGCAGTATTTT CASSPWTSGTDTQYF
- - TRBJ2-2 TRBV29-1 TGCAGCGTTGAATCGGTAGGGGCGAACACCGGGGAGCTGTTTTTT CSVESVGANTGELFF
- once TRBJ1-1 TRBV9 TGTGCCAGCAGCGTAGAGGACCCGAACACTGAAGCTTTCTTT CASSVEDPNTEAFF
- - TRBJ1-2 TRBV5-1 TGCGCCAGCAGCTTAGGATTTCGGCCGTATGGCTACACCTTC CASSLGFRPYGYTF
TRBD2 few TRBJ2-3 TRBV20-1 TGCAGTGCTAGAGGTGGCGGGAGCTCAAGCTCAGATACGCAGTATTTT CSARGGGSSSSDTQYF
- few TRBJ2-1 TRBV7-9 TGTGCCAGCAGCTTCAAAGGAACCTACAATGAGCAGTTCTTC CASSFKGTYNEQFF
- - TRBJ2-3 TRBV7-9 TGTGCCAGCAGCTTAGCGGGGGGGCCGGTCGATACGCAGTATTTT CASSLAGGPVDTQYF
- - TRBJ1-5 TRBV29-1 TGCAGCGTTGTGGGGGGCGCGGGACAGCCCCAGCATTTT CSVVGGAGQPQHF
- - TRBJ1-5 TRBV19 TGTGCCAGTAGTTTCACTAGCAATCAGCCCCAGCATTTT CASSFTSNQPQHF
- - TRBJ2-7 TRBV4-1 TGCGCCAGCAGCCAAGGGAGGGGTTTGCTCTACGAGCAGTACTTC CASSQGRGLLYEQYF
- many TRBJ2-3 TRBV4-1 TGCGCCAGCAGCTCCGACTCCAGAACGCAGTATTTT CASSSDSRTQYF
- few TRBJ2-1 TRBV7-6 TGTGCCAGCAGCTTAGGTGGGGACACCCGTTCCCAGTTCTTC CASSLGGDTRSQFF
TRBD2 few TRBJ2-2 TRBV6-6 TGTGCCAGCAGTTACCGACTAGCGGGGAACACCGGGGAGCTGTTTTTT CASSYRLAGNTGELFF